The T cell receptor beta chain described here comes from a study of control samples from healthy donors and cancer patients. This CDR3 has 15 residues. The junction had 10 bases not matched to a gene; V was cut back by 8 bases and J by 4 bases. CDR1 is MNHEY and CDR2 is SVGAGI in the germline V gene. This clone was found a few times. Profiling relied on immunoSEQ multiplex PCR, and the TCRdb table lists in-frame clones only, not all of them. The sample has 110,000 to 150,000 clones; roughly 89% are singletons. The chain combines TRBV6-5 with TRBJ2-1; 8 bases line up with TRBD2. Source material: blood. The TCR was taken from a man younger than 45 in good health. The chain's CDR3 is CASHRGVAGYNEQFF. The CDR3, as DNA: TGTGCCAGCCACCGGGGGGTAGCGGGATACAATGAGCAGTTCTTC.